This T cell receptor beta chain was observed in a study of T cells in Graves' hyperthyroidism and ophthalmopathy. Diagnostic assessment was based on clinical symptoms, serum thyroxine and TRAb, thyroid ultrasound and orbital computed tomography. The PBMCs studied were ones that came from 8 to 10 ml fresh peripheral blood. With 3 bases clipped from V and 4 bases from J, the junction kept 11 bases outside the gene matches. Germline-derived CDR1 and CDR2 are SQVTM and ANQGSEA. CDR3 length: 15 residues. TCR beta CDR3 regions were amplified from RNA transcripts. Researchers ran a first-round RT-PCR on the TCR CDR3 using the HTBI primer set. TCRdb analysed the multiplex PCR reads with MiXCR anew, one entry per CDR3 protein. The table shows around 700,000 distinct CDR3 sequences, with about 17% occurring only once.

This clonotype originated in a woman aged 50 to 65 with Graves' hyperthyroidism that later progressed to Graves' ophthalmopathy. The chain employs TRBV29-1 and TRBJ1-2, with 7 bases aligning to TRBD1. The sequenced sample consisted of blood. The CDR3 protein is CSVEWRQGGIYGYTF. CDR3 sequence (DNA): TGCAGCGTTGAGTGGCGACAGGGAGGGATCTATGGCTACACCTTC.